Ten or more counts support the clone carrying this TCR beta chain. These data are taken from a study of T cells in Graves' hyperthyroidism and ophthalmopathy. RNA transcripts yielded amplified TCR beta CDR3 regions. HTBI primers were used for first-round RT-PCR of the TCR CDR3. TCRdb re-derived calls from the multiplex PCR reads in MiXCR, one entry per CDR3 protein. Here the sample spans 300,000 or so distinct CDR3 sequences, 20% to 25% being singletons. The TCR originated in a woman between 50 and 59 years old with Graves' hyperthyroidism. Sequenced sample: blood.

Here the CDR3 reads CASIEGLNTGELFF. CDR3 nucleotide sequence: TGTGCCAGCATCGAGGGGCTGAACACCGGGGAGCTGTTTTTT. V and J are TRBV2 and TRBJ2-2; D assignment may be TRBD1 or TRBD2 (5 bases each). V lost 7 bases and J lost 1, with 10 bases in between. CDR1 and CDR2 (germline): SNHLY, FYNNEI. This CDR3 is 14 amino acids long. The full variable domain, completed using reference TRBV2 and TRBJ2-2, is EPEVTQTPSHQVTQMGQEVILRCVPISNHLYFYWYRQILGQKVEFLVSFYNNEISEKSEIFDDQFSVERPDGSNFTLKIRSTKLEDSAMYFCASIEGLNTGELFFGEGSRLTVL.